The 12 T cell receptor beta chains below all came from one sample that was sequenced in a study of esophageal squamous cell carcinoma under preoperative chemotherapy. Time point noted: before preoperative PTX-NDP chemotherapy. TCRdb redid the calling of the PCR reads with MiXCR, one entry per CDR3 protein. The table records tens of thousands of distinct CDR3 sequences, roughly half of them present only once. This sample was gathered from a patient given preoperative chemotherapy. Receptor source: a human donor with esophageal squamous cell carcinoma. The donor label of this sample is uncertain.

This clonotype was recorded many times. This chain joins TRBV7-8 and TRBJ2-1; perhaps TRBD2 as D (5 bases). The V end lost 4 bases, the J end lost 8 bases, and 18 bases lay between the germline ends. The V gene's germline CDR1 is SGHVS and CDR2 FQNEAQ. The CDR3 contains 15 residues. CDR3 loop: CASSSTLDPLDEQFF. CDR3 DNA: TGTGCCAGCAGCTCGACACTAGACCCCTTAGATGAGCAGTTCTTC.

The V and J genes are TRBV5-1 and TRBJ2-5, with TRBD1 matching over 8 bases. J lost 11 bases, V lost 4 bases, and 13 bases had no gene match. The germline V gene encodes CDR1 SGHRS and CDR2 YFSETQ. CDR3 length: 14 residues. CDR3 nucleotides: TGCGCCAGCAGCAGGTCTGGGGACAGGTCTGAGCAGTACTTC. Amino acid sequence: CASSRSGDRSEQYF.

V and J are TRBV20-1 and TRBJ2-1; unclear D gene. The CDR3 extends over 13 amino acids. Germline CDR1 and CDR2: DFQATT and SNEGSKA (reference sequence). V was clipped by 3 bases and J by 7 bases, with 13 bases between them. CDR3 nucleotides: TGCAGTGCTAGCCCCTATGAGAAGAATGAGCAGTTCTTC. Amino acid sequence: CSASPYEKNEQFF.

Sample share makes this clonotype large. J is TRBJ2-1 and V is TRBV7-2, with D tentatively TRBD2 (5 bases). Per the germline V gene, CDR1 is SGHTA and CDR2 is FQGNSA. V was trimmed by 5 bases and J by 9 bases, leaving 23 bases between them. The CDR3 sequence is 16 residues long. The CDR3 sequence is CASSIAPRTGGAEQFF. CDR3 sequence (DNA): TGTGCCAGCAGCATTGCCCCTCGGACCGGAGGTGCTGAGCAGTTCTTC.

A single count supports this clonotype. The missing conserved phenylalanine or tryptophan at the end of this CDR3 makes a read error likely. Because the CDR3's place on the DNA is in doubt, the DNA is left out and the CDR3 is given as listed by TCRdb. The rearrangement joins TRBV6-5 to TRBJ2-5; the DNA was not compared with TRBD1, the D call given in the table. Germline CDR1 and CDR2: MNHEY and SVGAGI. Termini included, the CDR3 measures 13 amino acids. This CDR3 reads CASSYSYLGAQLL.

Ten or more counts support this clonotype. The CDR3 does not close with the conserved phenylalanine or tryptophan, likely indicating a read error. The DNA is omitted, as the CDR3 cannot be located on it reliably, and the CDR3 follows TCRdb's listing. The chain uses TRBV7-6 and TRBJ2-1; TRBD1, the table's D call, lacks a check against the DNA. The CDR3 sequence runs 11 residues, both termini included. Germline values: CDR1 SGHVS, CDR2 FNYEAQ. The CDR3 spells CASSPVISRVP.

This clonotype was found a few times. The chain has TRBV7-9 and TRBJ1-1; 8 nucleotides align to TRBD1. The trim removed 10 bases at V and 5 bases at J, leaving 6 bases unmatched. This CDR3 has 12 amino acids. Germline V gene lookup returns CDR1 SEHNR and CDR2 FQNEAQ (reference sequence). CDR3: CATGQGGTEAFF. The CDR3 coding sequence is TGTGCCACCGGACAGGGTGGAACTGAAGCTTTCTTT.

The rearrangement links TRBV7-6 to TRBJ2-5; 11 bases align to TRBD1. With 4 bases clipped from V and 5 bases from J, the junction kept 9 bases outside the gene matches. Per the germline V gene, CDR1 is SGHVS and CDR2 is FNYEAQ. This CDR3 region has 16 residues. CDR3 in amino acids: CASSSSGQGAGETQYF. CDR3 DNA: TGTGCCAGCAGCTCCTCAGGACAGGGGGCAGGGGAGACCCAGTACTTC. Variable domain in full (rest from reference TRBV7-6 and TRBJ2-5): GAGVSQSPRYKVTKRGQDVALRCDPISGHVSLYWYRQALGQGPEFLTYFNYEAQQDKSGLPNDRFSAERPEGSISTLTIQRTEQRDSAMYRCASSSSGQGAGETQYFGPGTRLLVL.

The chain uses TRBV10-3 and TRBJ2-1; D is possibly TRBD2 (6 bases). The end of the DNA aligns better with TRBJ2-7, so the J call may be wrong. CDR1 is ENHRY, CDR2 SYGVKD, per germline. The CDR3 consists of 15 residues. CDR3 bases: TGTGCCATCATGGGGGTAGCGGACTCCTACAATGAGCAGTACTTC. Encoded protein: CAIMGVADSYNEQYF.

The V call is TRBV10-3, the J call TRBJ2-5; D remains unclear. This CDR3 is 11 amino acids long. Germline V gene lookup returns CDR1 ENHRY and CDR2 SYGVKD. V gave up 10 bases and J gave up 2 bases, with 8 bases separating them. The CDR3: CATAVQETQYF. In nucleotides, the CDR3 is TGTGCCACGGCCGTTCAAGAGACCCAGTACTTC.

This clonotype was seen only a few times. The chain employs TRBV6-1 and TRBJ2-6; TRBD1 matches 8 bases. V lost 6 bases, J lost 0 bases, and 10 bases stayed unmatched. From germline, CDR1 is MNHNS and CDR2 SASEGT. The CDR3 spans 18 residues. The CDR3 loop is CASRAIRDRFSGANVLTF. The CDR3 coding sequence is TGTGCCAGCAGAGCCATCCGGGACAGGTTCTCTGGGGCCAACGTCCTGACTTTC.

With regard to this clonotype: One junction end does not reproduce the germline sequence, and a read error may be involved. V and J are TRBV7-2 and TRBJ2-3, with 8 nucleotides matching TRBD2. Germline values: CDR1 SGHTA, CDR2 FQGNSA. This CDR3 has 14 amino acids. CDR3 region: CASGGGGGPDTQYF. The CDR3 DNA sequence: TGTGCGAGCGGCGGGGGCGGGGGGCCAGATACCCAGTATTTT. The full variable domain, in which reference TRBV7-2 and TRBJ2-3 provide the parts outside the CDR3, is GAGVSQSPSNKVTEKGKDVELRCDPISGHTALYWYRQSLGQGLEFLIYFQGNSAPDKSGLPSDRFSAERTGGSVSTLTIQRTQQEDSAVYLCASGGGGGPDTQYFGPGTRLTVL.